Described below is a single TCR beta chain sequence and its context. Its antigen is still unknown. These data are taken from a study of cytomegalovirus exposure and HLA in healthy donors. Study-wide results and caveats: A later analysis linked a missense variant in DCLRE1C to the trimming of TCR beta V and J genes.

The trim removed 6 bases at V and 6 bases at J, leaving 9 bases unmatched. The V gene's germline CDR1 is SGHKS and CDR2 YYEKEE (reference sequence). The length of the CDR3 is 13 residues. Vbeta (60) and Jbeta (13) primers were used in the PCR. This table comes from immunoSEQ multiplex PCR, and its TCRdb copy is limited to in-frame clones, with some not included. The data show roughly 150,000 clones, with over 80% seen just once and approximately 2.4% held by the top ten. V usage is TRBV5-5 and J usage is TRBJ2-7; 7 bases are shared with TRBD1. Material: PBMCs. The receptor was isolated from a male donor in good health and CMV-seronegative. CDR3 in amino acids: CASTTGPGGEQYF. DNA of the CDR3: TGTGCCAGCACGACAGGGCCCGGAGGCGAGCAGTACTTC.